One sample yielded the 17 T cell receptor beta chains listed below, sequenced in a study of blood T cell repertoires in COVID-19. The data were produced by immunoSEQ multiplex PCR, yet TCRdb's version contains in-frame clones alone and is incomplete. The sample includes over 300,000 clones, 85% of them seen just once. Material: peripheral blood. The receptors derive from a human donor in a cohort sampled during active COVID-19.

The rearrangement joins TRBV5-1 to TRBJ1-6; maybe TRBD1 (5 bases). Trimming pared 0 bases from V and 10 bases from J, leaving 14 bases between. Per the germline V gene, CDR1 is SGHRS and CDR2 is YFSETQ. CDR3 length: 15 amino acids. The CDR3 DNA reads as TGCGCCAGCAGCTTGGGGGGCTCGATAATCTCACCCCTCCACTTT. It yields the protein CASSLGGSIISPLHF. The whole variable domain, remainder taken from reference TRBV5-1 and TRBJ1-6, is KAGVTQTPRYLIKTRGQQVTLSCSPISGHRSVSWYQQTPGQGLQFLFEYFSETQRNKGNFPGRFSGRQFSNSRSEMNVSTLELGDSALYLCASSLGGSIISPLHFGNGTRLTVT.

This chain joins TRBV3-1 (or the pseudogene TRBV3-2) and TRBJ2-7, with TRBD1 identical over 7 bases. V trimming: 0 bases; J trimming: 0 bases; junction bases outside the gene matches: 5. Germline CDR1 reads LGHDT; CDR2 reads YNNKEL (reference sequence). The CDR3 runs 16 residues. CDR3 nucleotide sequence: TGTGCCAGCAGCCAAGAGAGACAGGGTTACTCCTACGAGCAGTACTTC. It codes for CASSQERQGYSYEQYF.

The V gene is TRBV10-3, the J gene TRBJ2-6; 7 bases line up with TRBD1. The CDR3 is 17 amino acids. From germline, CDR1 is ENHRY and CDR2 SYGVKD. V was pared by 3 bases and J by 0 bases, with 5 bases of the junction left unmatched. CDR3 residues: CAISDDRETSGANVLTF. The CDR3 bases are TGTGCCATCAGTGATGACAGGGAAACCTCTGGGGCCAACGTCCTGACTTTC.

The J gene is TRBJ1-5, the V gene TRBV6-5; TRBD1 aligns across 7 bases. CDR1 and CDR2 (germline): MNHEY, SVGAGI. Trimming at V came to 5 bases and at J to 5 bases, leaving 9 bases not matched to a gene. This CDR3 comprises 15 residues. CDR3 sequence reads: CASSTRTGHDQPQHF. The CDR3 coding sequence is TGTGCCAGCAGTACCCGGACAGGACACGATCAGCCCCAGCATTTT.

The chain combines TRBV4-1 with TRBJ1-6; no definite D call. Germline V gives CDR1 MGHRA, CDR2 YSYEKL. This CDR3 region has 14 residues. V was pared by 4 bases and J by 6 bases, with 10 bases between. The CDR3 sequence: CASSLGGVNSPLHF. The CDR3 DNA reads TGCGCCAGCAGCCTTGGCGGAGTTAATTCACCCCTCCACTTT.

The chain combines TRBV6-6 with TRBJ2-1, with 11 bases matching TRBD2. Germline V lookup: CDR1 MNHNY, CDR2 SVGAGI (reference sequence). The length of the CDR3 is 21 residues. J gave up 0 bases and V 6 bases, and 19 bases lay outside the gene matches. The CDR3 DNA follows: TGTGCCAGCAGCCCCAGAGTAGCGGGGGGGATAATTAAGAGCTCCTACAATGAGCAGTTCTTC. Residues: CASSPRVAGGIIKSSYNEQFF.

This clone was picked up a small number of times. The gene calls are TRBV9 and TRBJ1-3, with D uncertain. V gave up 4 bases and J gave up 2 bases, with 10 bases separating them. Germline values: CDR1 SGDLS, CDR2 YYNGEE. This CDR3 region has 14 residues. CDR3 sequence reads: CASSPSGAGNTIYF. DNA for the CDR3: TGTGCCAGCAGCCCAAGTGGAGCTGGAAACACCATATATTTT.

The rearrangement uses TRBV6-6 and TRBJ1-4; no reliable D call. Germline V gene lookup returns CDR1 MNHNY and CDR2 SVGAGI (reference sequence). V was pared by 6 bases and J by 6 bases, with 17 bases between. The CDR3 contains 15 residues. CDR3 coding DNA: TGTGCCAGCAGGGACGACGGGATATGGGATGAAAAACTGTTTTTT. Amino acids: CASRDDGIWDEKLFF.

The chain employs TRBV5-4 and TRBJ1-4, with TRBD1 identical over 8 bases. The CDR3 runs 16 residues. With V trimmed by 5 bases and J by 6 bases, 12 bases remained unmatched. CDR1 and CDR2 from the germline V gene are SGHNT and YYREEE (reference sequence). CDR3 nucleotide sequence: TGTGCCAGCAGGCCGGGGCCGACAGGGGCGGATGAAAAACTGTTTTTT. Its protein is CASRPGPTGADEKLFF.

The gene calls are TRBV10-3 and TRBJ1-1; the D gene is possibly TRBD1 (5 bases). Trimming took 0 bases from V and 10 from J, leaving 15 bases between them. Germline values: CDR1 ENHRY, CDR2 SYGVKD. The CDR3 runs to 14 residues. The CDR3, as DNA: TGTGCCATCAGTGAGTCACCCAGGGAGGGTTCAGCTTTCTTT. Translated, it gives CAISESPREGSAFF.

The chain combines TRBV5-1 with TRBJ1-1; 12 bases fit TRBD1. Germline V gene lookup returns CDR1 SGHRS and CDR2 YFSETQ. V was clipped by 6 bases and J by 4 bases; unmatched bases: 13. This CDR3 region has 17 residues. The CDR3 coding sequence is TGCGCCAGCACCAACTACGGGACAGGGGGCTCGGGCACTGAAGCTTTCTTT. Encoded protein: CASTNYGTGGSGTEAFF.

This clone was recorded once. The chain uses TRBV6-6 and TRBJ2-7; D is ambiguous. The CDR3 covers 13 residues. Germline assignment: CDR1 MNHNY and CDR2 SVGAGI (reference sequence). The ends were cut back, 6 bases at V and 2 bases at J, with 11 bases in the middle. The CDR3 sequence: CASRPDITYEQYF. The CDR3 bases are TGTGCCAGCAGACCCGACATCACCTACGAGCAGTACTTC.

This chain uses TRBV7-9 with TRBJ1-1; D unresolved. CDR3 length equals 13 residues. Germline-derived CDR1 and CDR2 are SEHNR and FQNEAQ (reference sequence). V lost 4 bases and J 11 bases, leaving 17 bases between the germline ends. This CDR3 reads CASSYDGTVLAFF. In DNA, the CDR3 is TGTGCCAGCAGCTATGACGGTACAGTGTTGGCTTTCTTT.

As to this clone: Other DNA sequences in this sample translate to the same CDR3. The V gene is TRBV19, the J gene TRBJ1-1; D remains unclear. Deletions cut 5 bases from V and 1 base from J, with 5 bases between. The CDR3 consists of 12 residues. CDR1 is LNHDA, CDR2 SQIVND, per germline (reference sequence). The CDR3 DNA reads TGTGCCAGTAGTCAGGAGAACACTGAAGCTTTCTTT. Its translation: CASSQENTEAFF.

The chain combines TRBV2 with TRBJ1-2, with D hard to call. This CDR3 has 16 amino acids. Trimming took 7 bases from V and 6 from J, leaving 24 bases between them. Looked up from germline, CDR1 is SNHLY and CDR2 is FYNNEI. The CDR3 loop reads CASIRQLFRDDDGYTF. For the CDR3, the DNA is TGTGCCAGCATAAGGCAACTCTTCCGGGATGATGATGGCTACACCTTC. Looking up the rest from reference TRBV2 and TRBJ1-2 gives the full variable domain: EPEVTQTPSHQVTQMGQEVILRCVPISNHLYFYWYRQILGQKVEFLVSFYNNEISEKSEIFDDQFSVERPDGSNFTLKIRSTKLEDSAMYFCASIRQLFRDDDGYTFGSGTRLTVV.

The V gene is TRBV5-1, the J gene TRBJ2-4; 7 nucleotides agree with TRBD1. Unmatched junction bases numbered 7, after V lost 4 bases and J lost 6 bases. Germline values: CDR1 SGHRS, CDR2 YFSETQ. The CDR3 contains 14 residues. The CDR3 loop is CASSTRQGLNIQYF. In DNA, the CDR3 is TGCGCCAGCAGCACCAGACAGGGTTTAAACATTCAGTACTTC.

V and J are TRBV3-1 (or the pseudogene TRBV3-2) and TRBJ1-5; TRBD1 agrees at 7 bases. CDR3 length equals 17 residues. Germline values: CDR1 LGHDT, CDR2 YNNKEL (reference sequence). After removal of 2 bases from V and 2 bases from J, the junction contained 9 bases not matched to a gene. In nucleotides, the CDR3 is TGTGCCAGCAGCCAACGCACAGGGGCTAAAGGCAATCAGCCCCAGCATTTT. Translated, it gives CASSQRTGAKGNQPQHF.